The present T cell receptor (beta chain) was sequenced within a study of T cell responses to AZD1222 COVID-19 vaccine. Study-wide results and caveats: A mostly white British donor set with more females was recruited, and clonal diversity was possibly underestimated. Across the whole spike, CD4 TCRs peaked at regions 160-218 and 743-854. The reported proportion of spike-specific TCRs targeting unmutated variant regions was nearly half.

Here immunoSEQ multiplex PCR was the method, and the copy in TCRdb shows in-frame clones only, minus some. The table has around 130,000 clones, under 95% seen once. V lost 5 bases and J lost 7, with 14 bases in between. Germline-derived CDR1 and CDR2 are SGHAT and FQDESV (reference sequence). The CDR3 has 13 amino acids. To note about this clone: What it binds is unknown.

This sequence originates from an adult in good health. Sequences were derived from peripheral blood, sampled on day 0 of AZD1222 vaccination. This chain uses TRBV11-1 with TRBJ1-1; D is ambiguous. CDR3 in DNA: TGTGCCAGCAGCCTGGGCCCCTCGGATGAAGCTTTCTTT. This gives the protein CASSLGPSDEAFF.